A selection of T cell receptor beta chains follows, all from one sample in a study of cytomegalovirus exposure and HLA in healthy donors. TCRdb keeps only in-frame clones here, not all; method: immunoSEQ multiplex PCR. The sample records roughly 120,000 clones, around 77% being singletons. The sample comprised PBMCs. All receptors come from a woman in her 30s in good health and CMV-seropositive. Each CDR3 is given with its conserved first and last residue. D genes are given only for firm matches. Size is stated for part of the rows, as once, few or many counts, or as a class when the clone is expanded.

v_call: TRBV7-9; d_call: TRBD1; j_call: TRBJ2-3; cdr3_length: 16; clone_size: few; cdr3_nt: TGTGCCAGCAGCTACCTTACAGGGGTGAGCACAGATACGCAGTATTTT; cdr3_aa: CASSYLTGVSTDTQYF
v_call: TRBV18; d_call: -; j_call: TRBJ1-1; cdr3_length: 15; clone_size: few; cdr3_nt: TGTGCCAGCTCCCAAGCCGGGGGGGCAAGGACTGAAGCTTTCTTT; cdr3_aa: CASSQAGGARTEAFF
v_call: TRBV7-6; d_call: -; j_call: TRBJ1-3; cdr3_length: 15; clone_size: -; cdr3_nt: TGTGCCAGCAGCTTAGGGCAGGCCTCTGGAAACACCATATATTTT; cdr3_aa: CASSLGQASGNTIYF
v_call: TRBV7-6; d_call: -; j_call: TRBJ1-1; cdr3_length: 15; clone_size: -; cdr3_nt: TGTGCCAGCACCCTTGCCATCGGTGGGCGAACTGAAGCTTTCTTT; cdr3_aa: CASTLAIGGRTEAFF
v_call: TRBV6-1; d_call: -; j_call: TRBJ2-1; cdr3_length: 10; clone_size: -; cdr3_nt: TGTGCCAGCAGTCTAGGTTTACAGTTCTTC; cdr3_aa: CASSLGLQFF
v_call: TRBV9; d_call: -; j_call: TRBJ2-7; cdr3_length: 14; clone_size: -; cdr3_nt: TGTGCCAGCAGCGTAGGGACAGCATCCTACGAGCAGTACTTC; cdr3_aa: CASSVGTASYEQYF
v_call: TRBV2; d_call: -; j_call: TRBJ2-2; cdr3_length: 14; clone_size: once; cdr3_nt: TGTGCCACCACACCTCCTCAGGGGACCGGGGAGCTGTTTTTT; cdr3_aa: CATTPPQGTGELFF
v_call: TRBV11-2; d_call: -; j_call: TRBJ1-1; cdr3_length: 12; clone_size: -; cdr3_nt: TGTGCCAGCAGCTTATTAGATTCTGAAGCTTTCTTT; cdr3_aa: CASSLLDSEAFF
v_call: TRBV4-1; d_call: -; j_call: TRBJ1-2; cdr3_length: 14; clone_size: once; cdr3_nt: TGCGCCAGCAGCCAATCCAGTGATGTCTATGGCTACACCTTC; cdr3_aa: CASSQSSDVYGYTF
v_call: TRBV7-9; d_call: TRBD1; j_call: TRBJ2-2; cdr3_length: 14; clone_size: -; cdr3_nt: TGTGCCAGCAGCGTCACAGGGGCATCCGGGGAGCTGTTTTTT; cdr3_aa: CASSVTGASGELFF
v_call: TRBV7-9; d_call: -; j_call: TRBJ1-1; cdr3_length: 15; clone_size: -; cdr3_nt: TGTGCCAGCAGCTTAGAGAAGGGGTCTATCACTGAAGCTTTCTTT; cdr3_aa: CASSLEKGSITEAFF
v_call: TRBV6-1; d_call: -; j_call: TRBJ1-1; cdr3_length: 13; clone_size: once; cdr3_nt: TGTGCCAGCAGCTCGGACCGGGGGACTGAAGCTTTCTTT; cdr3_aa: CASSSDRGTEAFF
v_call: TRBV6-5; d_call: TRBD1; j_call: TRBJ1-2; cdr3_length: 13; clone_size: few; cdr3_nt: TGTGCCAGCAGCCCGACAGGGGGCTATGGCTACACCTTC; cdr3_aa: CASSPTGGYGYTF
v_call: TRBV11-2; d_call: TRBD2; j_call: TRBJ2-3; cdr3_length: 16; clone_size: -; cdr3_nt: TGTGCCAGCAGCTTGGGACTAGCGGCAAGCACAGATACGCAGTATTTT; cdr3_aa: CASSLGLAASTDTQYF
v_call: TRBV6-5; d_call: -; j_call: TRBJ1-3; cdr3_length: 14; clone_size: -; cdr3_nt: TGTGCCAGCAGGGACTGGTCCTCTGGAAACACCATATATTTT; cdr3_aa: CASRDWSSGNTIYF
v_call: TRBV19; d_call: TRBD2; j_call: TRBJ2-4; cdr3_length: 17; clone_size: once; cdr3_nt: TGTGCCAGTAGTCCGGGACTAGCGGATCTAGCCAAAAACATTCAGTACTTC; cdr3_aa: CASSPGLADLAKNIQYF
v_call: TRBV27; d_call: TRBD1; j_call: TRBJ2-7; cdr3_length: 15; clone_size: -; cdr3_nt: TGTGCCAGCAGTTGGGGGGGACAGGGCTCCTACGAGCAGTACTTC; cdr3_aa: CASSWGGQGSYEQYF
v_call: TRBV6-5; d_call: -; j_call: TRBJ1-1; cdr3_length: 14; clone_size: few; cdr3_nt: TGTGCCAGCAGTTACTCGGAGATTAACACTGAAGCTTTCTTT; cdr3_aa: CASSYSEINTEAFF
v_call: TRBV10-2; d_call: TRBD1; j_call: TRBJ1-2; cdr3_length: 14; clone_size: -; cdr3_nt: TGCGCCAGCAGTGTTTCAGGGGGAAGTTTTGGCTACACCTTC; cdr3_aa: CASSVSGGSFGYTF
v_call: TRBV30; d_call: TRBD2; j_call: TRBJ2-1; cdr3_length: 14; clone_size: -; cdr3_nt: TGTGCCTGGATCGGCCTAGCGGGAGCTGGTGAGCAGTTCTTC; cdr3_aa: CAWIGLAGAGEQFF
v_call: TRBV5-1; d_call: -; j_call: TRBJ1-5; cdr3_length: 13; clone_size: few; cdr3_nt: TGCGCCAGCAGGGAGAGTAGCAATCAGCCCCAGCATTTT; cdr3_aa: CASRESSNQPQHF
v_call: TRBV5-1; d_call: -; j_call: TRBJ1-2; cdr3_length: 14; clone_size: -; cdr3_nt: TGCGCCAGCAAGCCGGGGGGTGGCGACTATGGCTACACCTTC; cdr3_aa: CASKPGGGDYGYTF
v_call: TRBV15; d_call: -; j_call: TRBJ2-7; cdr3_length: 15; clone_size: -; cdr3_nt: TGTGCCACCAGCAGAGGCGGGACTCAGTCCTACGAGCAGTACTTC; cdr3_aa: CATSRGGTQSYEQYF
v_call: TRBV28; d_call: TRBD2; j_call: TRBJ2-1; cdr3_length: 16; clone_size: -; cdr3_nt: TGTGCCAGCAGTCGATCGACTAGCGGGAGGGGGGATGAGCAGTTCTTC; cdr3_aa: CASSRSTSGRGDEQFF
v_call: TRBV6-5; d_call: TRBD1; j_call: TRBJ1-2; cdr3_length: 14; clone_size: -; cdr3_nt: TGTGCCAGCAGGGGCAAGACAGGGGATGGCGGCTACACCTTC; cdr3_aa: CASRGKTGDGGYTF
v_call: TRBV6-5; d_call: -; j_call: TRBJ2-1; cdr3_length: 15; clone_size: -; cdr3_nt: TGTGCCAGCAGTTACGACTGGAGCTCCTACAATGAGCAGTTCTTC; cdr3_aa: CASSYDWSSYNEQFF
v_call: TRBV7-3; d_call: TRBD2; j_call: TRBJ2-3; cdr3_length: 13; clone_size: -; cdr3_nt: TGTGCCAGCAGCTCAGGACTAGAAAATACGCAGTATTTT; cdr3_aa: CASSSGLENTQYF
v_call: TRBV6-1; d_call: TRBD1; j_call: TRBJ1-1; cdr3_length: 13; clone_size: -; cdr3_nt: TGTGCCAGCAGTGAAGCGGGGACAGTGGAAGCTTTCTTT; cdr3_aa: CASSEAGTVEAFF
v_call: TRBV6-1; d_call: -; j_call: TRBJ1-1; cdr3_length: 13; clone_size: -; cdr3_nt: TGTGCCAGCGGGGCAGGGTCGAACACTGAAGCTTTCTTT; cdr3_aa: CASGAGSNTEAFF
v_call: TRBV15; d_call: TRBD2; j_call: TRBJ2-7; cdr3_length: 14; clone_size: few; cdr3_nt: TGTGCCACCAGCAGGGAGGGACTAGACTACGAGCAGTACTTC; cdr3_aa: CATSREGLDYEQYF
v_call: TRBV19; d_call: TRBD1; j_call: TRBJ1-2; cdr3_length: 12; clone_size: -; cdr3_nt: TGTGCCAGTAGTATAGGGACAGGTGGCTACACCTTC; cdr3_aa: CASSIGTGGYTF
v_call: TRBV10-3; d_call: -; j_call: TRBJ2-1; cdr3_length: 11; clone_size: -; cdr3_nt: TGTGCCATCAGTAACTACGGGGGGCAGTTCTTC; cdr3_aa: CAISNYGGQFF
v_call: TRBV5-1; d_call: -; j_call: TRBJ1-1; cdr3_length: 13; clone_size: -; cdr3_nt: TGCGCCAGCAGCGAAACAGGGAACACTGAAGCTTTCTTT; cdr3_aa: CASSETGNTEAFF
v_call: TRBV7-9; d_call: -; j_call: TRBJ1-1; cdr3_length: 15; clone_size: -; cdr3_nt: TGTGCCAGCAGCCACTACAGGGCTGCGAACACTGAAGCTTTCTTT; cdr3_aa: CASSHYRAANTEAFF
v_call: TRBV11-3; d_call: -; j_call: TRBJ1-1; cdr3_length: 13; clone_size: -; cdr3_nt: TGTGCCAGCAGCTTGACAGGGAACACTGAAGCTTTCTTT; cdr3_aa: CASSLTGNTEAFF
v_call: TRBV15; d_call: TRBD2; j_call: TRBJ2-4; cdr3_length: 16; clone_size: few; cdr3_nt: TGTGCCACCAGCAGAGATGGCGGGAGGGCCTTTAACATTCAGTACTTC; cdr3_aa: CATSRDGGRAFNIQYF
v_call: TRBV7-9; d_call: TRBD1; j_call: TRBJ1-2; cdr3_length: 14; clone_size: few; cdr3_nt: TGTGCCAGCAGCGTTAAAGACAGGGGGTATGGCTACACCTTC; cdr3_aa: CASSVKDRGYGYTF
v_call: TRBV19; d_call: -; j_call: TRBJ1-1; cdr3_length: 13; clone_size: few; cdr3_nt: TGTGCCAGTAGTATGTTCGAGGACACTGAAGCTTTCTTT; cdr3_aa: CASSMFEDTEAFF
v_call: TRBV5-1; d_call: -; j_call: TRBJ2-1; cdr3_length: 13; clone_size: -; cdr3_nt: TGCGCCAGCAGCTTGGAACTATACAATGAGCAGTTCTTC; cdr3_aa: CASSLELYNEQFF
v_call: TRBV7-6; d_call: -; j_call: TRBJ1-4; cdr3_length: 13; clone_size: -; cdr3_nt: TGTGCCAGCAGCTTCGGGGGGGCTGAAAAACTGTTTTTT; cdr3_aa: CASSFGGAEKLFF
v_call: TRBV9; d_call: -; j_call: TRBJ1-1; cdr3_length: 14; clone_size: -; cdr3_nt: TGTGCCAGCAGCGTACTTGGGGGGGACACTGAAGCTTTCTTT; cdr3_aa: CASSVLGGDTEAFF
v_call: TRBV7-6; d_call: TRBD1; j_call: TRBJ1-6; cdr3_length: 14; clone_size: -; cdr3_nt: TGTGCCAGCAGCTACAGGGGGCCCGGGGCACCCCTCCACTTT; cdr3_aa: CASSYRGPGAPLHF
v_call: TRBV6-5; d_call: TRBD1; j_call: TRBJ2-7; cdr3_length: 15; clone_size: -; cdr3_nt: TGTGCCAGCAGGCAGGGGGACACCCCGACCTACGAGCAGTACTTC; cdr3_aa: CASRQGDTPTYEQYF
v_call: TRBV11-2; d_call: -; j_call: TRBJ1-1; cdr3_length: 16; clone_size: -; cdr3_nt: TGTGCCAGCAGCTTAGCGTCGTGGCACCTGAACACTGAAGCTTTCTTT; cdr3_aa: CASSLASWHLNTEAFF
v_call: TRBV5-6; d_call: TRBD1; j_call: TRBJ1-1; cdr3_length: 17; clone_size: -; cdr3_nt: TGTGCCAGCAGCTACATCCGGGACAGGGGATTCAACACTGAAGCTTTCTTT; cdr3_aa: CASSYIRDRGFNTEAFF
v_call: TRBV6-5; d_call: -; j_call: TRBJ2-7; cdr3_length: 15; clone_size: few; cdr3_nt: TGTGCCAGCAGTTACTCGGGGCAGGCTGCCTACGAGCAGTACTTC; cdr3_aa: CASSYSGQAAYEQYF
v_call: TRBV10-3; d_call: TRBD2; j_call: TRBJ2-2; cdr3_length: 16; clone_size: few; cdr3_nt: TGTGCCATCAGTGAATCCCTAGCGGGGAACACCGGGGAGCTGTTTTTT; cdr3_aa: CAISESLAGNTGELFF